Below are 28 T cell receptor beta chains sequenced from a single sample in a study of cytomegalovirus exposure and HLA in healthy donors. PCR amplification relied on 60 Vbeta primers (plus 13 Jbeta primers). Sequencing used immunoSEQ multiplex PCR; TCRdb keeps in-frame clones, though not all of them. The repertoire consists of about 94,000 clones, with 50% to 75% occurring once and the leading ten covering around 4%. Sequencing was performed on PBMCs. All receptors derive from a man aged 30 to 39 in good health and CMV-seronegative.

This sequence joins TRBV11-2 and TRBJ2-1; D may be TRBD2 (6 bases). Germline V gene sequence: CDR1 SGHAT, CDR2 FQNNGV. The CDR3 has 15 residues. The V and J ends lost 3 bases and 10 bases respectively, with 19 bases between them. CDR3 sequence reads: CASSFTRGSTGEQFF. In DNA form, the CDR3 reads TGTGCCAGCAGCTTCACACGGGGGAGTACTGGGGAGCAGTTCTTC.

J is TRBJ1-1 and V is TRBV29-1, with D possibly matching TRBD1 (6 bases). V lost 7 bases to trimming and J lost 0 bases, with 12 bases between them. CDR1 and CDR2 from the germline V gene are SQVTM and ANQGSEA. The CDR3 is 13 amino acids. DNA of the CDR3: TGCAGCGCCAGGGACACCTTGAACACTGAAGCTTTCTTT. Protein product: CSARDTLNTEAFF.

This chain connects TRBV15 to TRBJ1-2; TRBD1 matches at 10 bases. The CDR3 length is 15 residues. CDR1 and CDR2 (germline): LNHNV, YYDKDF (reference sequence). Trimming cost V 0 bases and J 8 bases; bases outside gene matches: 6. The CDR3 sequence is CATSRDRGQGRGYTF. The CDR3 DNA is TGTGCCACCAGCAGAGATCGGGGACAGGGGCGCGGCTACACCTTC.

The CDR3 sequence: CASSQEQNRGNTEAFF. CDR3 in DNA: TGCGCCAGCAGCCAAGAACAGAATAGGGGCAACACTGAAGCTTTCTTT. The chain is built from TRBV4-3 and TRBJ1-1; tentative D call: TRBD1 (5 bases). The V and J ends lost 0 bases and 2 bases respectively, with 13 bases between them. The germline V gene encodes CDR1 LGHNA and CDR2 YSLEER. The CDR3 contains 16 residues.

CDR3 sequence reads: CASSPYRGAGETQYF. The CDR3 DNA follows: TGTGCCAGCAGCCCCTATCGGGGAGCGGGAGAGACCCAGTACTTC. The rearrangement joins TRBV14 to TRBJ2-5; D possibly corresponds to TRBD2 (6 bases). The CDR3 length is 15 residues. V shed 4 bases and J shed 4 bases, with 16 bases lying between them. CDR1 and CDR2 from the germline V gene are SGHDN and FVKESK. Together with reference TRBV14 and TRBJ2-5, the CDR3 gives the full variable domain: EAGVTQFPSHSVIEKGQTVTLRCDPISGHDNLYWYRRVMGKEIKFLLHFVKESKQDESGMPNNRFLAERTGGTYSTLKVQPAELEDSGVYFCASSPYRGAGETQYFGPGTRLLVL.

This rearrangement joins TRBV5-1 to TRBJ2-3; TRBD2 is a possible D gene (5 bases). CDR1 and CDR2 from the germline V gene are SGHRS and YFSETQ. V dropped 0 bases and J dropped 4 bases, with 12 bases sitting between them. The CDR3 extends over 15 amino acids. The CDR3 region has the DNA TGCGCCAGCAGCTTGGCCGGTCTAGCCGCAGATACGCAGTATTTT. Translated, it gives CASSLAGLAADTQYF.

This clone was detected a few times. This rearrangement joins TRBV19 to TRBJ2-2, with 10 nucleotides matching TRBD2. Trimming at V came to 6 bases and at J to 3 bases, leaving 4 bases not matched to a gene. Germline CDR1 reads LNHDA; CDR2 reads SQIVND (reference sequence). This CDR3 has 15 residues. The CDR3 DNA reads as TGTGCCAGTAGACTAGCGGGGCGGTACACCGGGGAGCTGTTTTTT. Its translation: CASRLAGRYTGELFF.

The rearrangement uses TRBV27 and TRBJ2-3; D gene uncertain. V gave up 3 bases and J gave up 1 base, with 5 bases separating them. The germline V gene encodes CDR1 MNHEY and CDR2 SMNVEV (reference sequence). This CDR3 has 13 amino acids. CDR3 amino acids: CASSFRGTDTQYF. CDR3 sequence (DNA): TGTGCCAGCAGTTTCCGGGGCACAGATACGCAGTATTTT.

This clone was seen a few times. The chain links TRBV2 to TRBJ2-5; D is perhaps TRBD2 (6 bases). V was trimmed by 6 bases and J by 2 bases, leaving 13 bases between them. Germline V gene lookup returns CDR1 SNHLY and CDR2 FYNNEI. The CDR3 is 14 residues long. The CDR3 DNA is TGTGCCAGCAGGACTAGGGGCGTTCAAGAGACCCAGTACTTC. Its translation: CASRTRGVQETQYF.

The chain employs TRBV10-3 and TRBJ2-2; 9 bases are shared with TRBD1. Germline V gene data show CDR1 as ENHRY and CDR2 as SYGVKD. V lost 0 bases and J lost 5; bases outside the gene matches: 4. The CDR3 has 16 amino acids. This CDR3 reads CAISESWDRVTGELFF. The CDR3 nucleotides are TGTGCCATCAGTGAGTCTTGGGACAGGGTAACCGGGGAGCTGTTTTTT.

The CDR3 loop is CSVEEGNYGYTF. CDR3 sequence (DNA): TGCAGCGTTGAGGAGGGGAACTATGGCTACACCTTC. The chain employs TRBV29-1 and TRBJ1-2, with a possible D match to TRBD1 (5 bases). CDR3 size: 12 residues. The V and J ends lost 3 bases and 2 bases respectively, with 7 bases between them. Looked up from germline, CDR1 is SQVTM and CDR2 is ANQGSEA.

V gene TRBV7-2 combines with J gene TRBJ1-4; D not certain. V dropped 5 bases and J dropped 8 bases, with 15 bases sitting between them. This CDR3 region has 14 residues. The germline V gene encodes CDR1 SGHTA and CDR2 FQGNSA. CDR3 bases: TGTGCCAGCAGCCCCGAGCGAGGTTGGGAAAAACTGTTTTTT. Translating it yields CASSPERGWEKLFF.

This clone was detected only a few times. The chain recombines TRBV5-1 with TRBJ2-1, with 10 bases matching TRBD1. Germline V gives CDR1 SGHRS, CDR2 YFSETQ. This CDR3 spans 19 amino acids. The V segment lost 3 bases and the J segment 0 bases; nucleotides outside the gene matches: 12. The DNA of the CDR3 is TGCGCCAGCAGCTACCATGGACAGGGGGGGACTAGCTCCTACAATGAGCAGTTCTTC. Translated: CASSYHGQGGTSSYNEQFF.

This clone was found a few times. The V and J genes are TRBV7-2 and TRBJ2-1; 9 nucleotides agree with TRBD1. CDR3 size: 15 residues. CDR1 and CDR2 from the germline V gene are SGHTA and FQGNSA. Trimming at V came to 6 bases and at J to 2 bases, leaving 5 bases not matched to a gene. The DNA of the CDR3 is TGTGCCAGCAGTCAGACAGGGGGGACCTACAATGAGCAGTTCTTC. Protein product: CASSQTGGTYNEQFF. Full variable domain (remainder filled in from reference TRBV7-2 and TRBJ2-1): GAGVSQSPSNKVTEKGKDVELRCDPISGHTALYWYRQSLGQGLEFLIYFQGNSAPDKSGLPSDRFSAERTGGSVSTLTIQRTQQEDSAVYLCASSQTGGTYNEQFFGPGTRLTVL.

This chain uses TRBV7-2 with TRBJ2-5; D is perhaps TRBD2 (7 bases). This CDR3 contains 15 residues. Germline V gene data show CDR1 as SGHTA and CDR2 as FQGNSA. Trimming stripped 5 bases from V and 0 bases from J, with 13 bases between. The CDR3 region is CASSPRGGHQETQYF. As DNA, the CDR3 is TGTGCCAGCAGCCCAAGGGGGGGTCACCAAGAGACCCAGTACTTC.

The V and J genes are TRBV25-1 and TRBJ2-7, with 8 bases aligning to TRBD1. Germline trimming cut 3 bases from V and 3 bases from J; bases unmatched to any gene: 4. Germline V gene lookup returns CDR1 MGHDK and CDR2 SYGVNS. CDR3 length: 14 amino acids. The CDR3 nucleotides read TGTGCCAGCAGTGAGTGGACAGGGCGCTACGAGCAGTACTTC. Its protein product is CASSEWTGRYEQYF.

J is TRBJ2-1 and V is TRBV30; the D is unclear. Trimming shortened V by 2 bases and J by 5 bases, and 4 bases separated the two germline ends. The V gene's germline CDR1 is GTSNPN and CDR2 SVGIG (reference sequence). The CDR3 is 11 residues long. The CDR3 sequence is CAWSLHNEQFF. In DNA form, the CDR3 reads TGTGCCTGGAGTCTCCACAATGAGCAGTTCTTC.

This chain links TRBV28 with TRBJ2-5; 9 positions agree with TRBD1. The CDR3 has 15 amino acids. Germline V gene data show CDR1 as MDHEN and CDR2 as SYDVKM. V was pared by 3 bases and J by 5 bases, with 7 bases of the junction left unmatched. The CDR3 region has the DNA TGTGCCAGCAGTTTTGGGACAGGGAGAGGGGAGACCCAGTACTTC. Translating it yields CASSFGTGRGETQYF. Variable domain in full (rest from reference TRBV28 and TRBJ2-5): DVKVTQSSRYLVKRTGEKVFLECVQDMDHENMFWYRQDPGLGLRLIYFSYDVKMKEKGDIPEGYSVSREKKERFSLILESASTNQTSMYLCASSFGTGRGETQYFGPGTRLLVL.

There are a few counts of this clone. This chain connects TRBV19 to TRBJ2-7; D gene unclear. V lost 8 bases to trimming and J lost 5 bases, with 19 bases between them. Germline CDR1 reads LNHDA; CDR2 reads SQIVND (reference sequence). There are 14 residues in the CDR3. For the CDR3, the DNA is TGTGCCAGTTCCGCTACTAACAACTACGACGAGCAGTACTTC. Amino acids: CASSATNNYDEQYF.

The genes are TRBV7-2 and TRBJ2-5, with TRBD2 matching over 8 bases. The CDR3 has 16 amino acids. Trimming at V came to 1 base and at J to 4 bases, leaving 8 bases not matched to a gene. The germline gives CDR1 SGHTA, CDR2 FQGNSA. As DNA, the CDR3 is TGTGCCAGCAGCTTAGTGAGTTCGGCGGGGGGAGAGACCCAGTACTTC. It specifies CASSLVSSAGGETQYF.

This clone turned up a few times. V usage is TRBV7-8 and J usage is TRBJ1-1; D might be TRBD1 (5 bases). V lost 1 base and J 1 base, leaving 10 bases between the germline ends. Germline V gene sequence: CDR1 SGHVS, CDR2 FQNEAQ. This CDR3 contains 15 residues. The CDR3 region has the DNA TGTGCCAGCAGCTTAGTGTTGGACAAGAACACTGAAGCTTTCTTT. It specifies CASSLVLDKNTEAFF.

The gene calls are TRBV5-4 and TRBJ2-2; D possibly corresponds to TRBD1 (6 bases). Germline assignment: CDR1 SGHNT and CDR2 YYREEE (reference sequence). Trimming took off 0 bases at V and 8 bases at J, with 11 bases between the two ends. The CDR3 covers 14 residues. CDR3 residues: CASSLVSRGGELFF. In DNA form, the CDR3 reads TGTGCCAGCAGCTTGGTGTCGAGGGGGGGGGAGCTGTTTTTT.

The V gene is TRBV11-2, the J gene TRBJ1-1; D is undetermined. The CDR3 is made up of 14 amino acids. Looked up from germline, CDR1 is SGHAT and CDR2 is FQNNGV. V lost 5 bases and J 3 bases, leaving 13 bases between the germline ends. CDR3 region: CASSLTGADTEAFF. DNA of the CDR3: TGTGCCAGCAGCCTCACGGGTGCTGACACTGAAGCTTTCTTT.

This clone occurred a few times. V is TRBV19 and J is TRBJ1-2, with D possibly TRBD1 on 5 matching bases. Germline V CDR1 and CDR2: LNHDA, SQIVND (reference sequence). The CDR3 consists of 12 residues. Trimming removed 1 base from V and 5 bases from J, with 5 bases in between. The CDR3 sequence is CASSIAGYGYTF. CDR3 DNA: TGTGCCAGTAGTATAGCAGGGTATGGCTACACCTTC.

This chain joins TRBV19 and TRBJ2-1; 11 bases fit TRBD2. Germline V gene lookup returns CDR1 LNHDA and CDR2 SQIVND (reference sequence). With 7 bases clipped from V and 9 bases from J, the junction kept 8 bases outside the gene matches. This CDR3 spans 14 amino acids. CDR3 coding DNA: TGTGCCAGTATTACTAGCGGGGGTTCTGGTGAGCAGTTCTTC. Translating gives CASITSGGSGEQFF. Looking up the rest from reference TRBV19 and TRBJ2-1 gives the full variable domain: DGGITQSPKYLFRKEGQNVTLSCEQNLNHDAMYWYRQDPGQGLRLIYYSQIVNDFQKGDIAEGYSVSREKKESFPLTVTSAQKNPTAFYLCASITSGGSGEQFFGPGTRLTVL.

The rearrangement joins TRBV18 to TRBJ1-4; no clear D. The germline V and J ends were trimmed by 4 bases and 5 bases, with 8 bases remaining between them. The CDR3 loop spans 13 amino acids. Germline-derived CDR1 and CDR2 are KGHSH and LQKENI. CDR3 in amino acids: CASSLGQNEKLFF. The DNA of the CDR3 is TGTGCCAGCTCACTTGGGCAGAATGAAAAACTGTTTTTT. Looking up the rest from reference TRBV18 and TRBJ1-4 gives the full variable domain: NAGVMQNPRHLVRRRGQEARLRCSPMKGHSHVYWYRQLPEEGLKFMVYLQKENIIDESGMPKERFSAEFPKEGPSILRIQQVVRGDSAAYFCASSLGQNEKLFFGSGTQLSVL.

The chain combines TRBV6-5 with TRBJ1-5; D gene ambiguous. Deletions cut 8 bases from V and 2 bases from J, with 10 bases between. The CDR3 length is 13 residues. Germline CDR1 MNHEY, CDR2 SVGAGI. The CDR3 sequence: CASGGQRNQPQHF. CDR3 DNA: TGTGCCAGCGGTGGGCAGCGCAATCAGCCCCAGCATTTT.

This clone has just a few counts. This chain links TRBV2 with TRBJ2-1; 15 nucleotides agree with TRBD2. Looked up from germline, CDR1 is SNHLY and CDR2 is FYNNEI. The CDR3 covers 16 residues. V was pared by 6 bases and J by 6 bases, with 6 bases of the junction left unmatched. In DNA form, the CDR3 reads TGTGCCAGCAGCGGAGGGGGACTAGCGGGAGGCAATGAGCAGTTCTTC. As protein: CASSGGGLAGGNEQFF. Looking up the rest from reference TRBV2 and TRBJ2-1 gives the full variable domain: EPEVTQTPSHQVTQMGQEVILRCVPISNHLYFYWYRQILGQKVEFLVSFYNNEISEKSEIFDDQFSVERPDGSNFTLKIRSTKLEDSAMYFCASSGGGLAGGNEQFFGPGTRLTVL.